The clone carrying this T cell receptor beta chain was detected many times. Its antigen is unknown. From the germline J gene comes the end of the CDR3, since the read stops 3 residues before it. The entry originates in a study of T cell clonality in common variable immunodeficiency. Findings and caveats of the study: Common variable immunodeficiency TCR beta sequences reportedly had fewer deletions and N-nucleotide insertions.

Profiled with immunoSEQ multiplex PCR; TCRdb holds only in-frame clones, not every one. Sampling found fewer than 75,000 clones, none seen once. Germline lookup yields CDR1 MRHNA and CDR2 SNTAGT. J was trimmed by 4 bases and V by 3 bases; bases with no gene match: 1. The CDR3 runs to 14 residues. V and J are TRBV6-4 and TRBJ2-3; 10 positions agree with TRBD2. The receptor was derived from a person aged 18 to 70 in good health. The specimen was peripheral blood mononuclear cells. CDR3 DNA (partial): TGTGCCAGCAGTGAAGCGGGGGGGGCAGATACG. Translated: CASSEAGGADT. The full CDR3 reads CASSEAGGADTQYF.